Below are 2 T cell receptor beta chains sequenced from a single sample in a study of shared clonotypes between healthy human individuals (dated by TCRdb to the early 2020s). Library preparation was by the immunoSEQ multiplex PCR assay. Imported from immuneACCESS, the table was reduced by TCRdb to in-frame sequences with V and J called. These copies leave out some clones; in studies compared against another copy, an unresolved V gene accounts for under half, and the cause of the remainder is not known. The sample records a few hundred thousand clones, 60% to 80% of which are singletons. The ten largest make up around 10% of the sample. The sample taken for sequencing was memory CD4+ T cells sorted from blood. This specimen's cell subset or site label, per the study, means: CD45RA-negative fraction. Receptors were obtained from a man in his thirties or forties in good health.

This clone occurred a few times. The V gene is TRBV11-2, the J gene TRBJ2-3; the D is unclear. Germline CDR1 and CDR2: SGHAT and FQNNGV. The CDR3 length is 16 residues. Trimming pared 2 bases from V and 6 bases from J, leaving 18 bases between. CDR3 protein: CASSLYGRRAGDTQYF. The DNA of the CDR3 is TGTGCCAGCAGCTTATATGGTAGAAGGGCTGGGGATACGCAGTATTTT.

The CDR3 is CASSSGLAGVLGTQYF. CDR3 bases: TGTGCCAGCAGCTCCGGACTAGCGGGAGTGCTGGGTACGCAGTATTTT. The rearrangement uses TRBV5-5 and TRBJ2-3, with 13 bases lining up with TRBD2. Germline V gene data show CDR1 as SGHKS and CDR2 as YYEKEE (reference sequence). This CDR3 has 16 residues. V gave up 3 bases and J gave up 8 bases; unmatched junction bases: 9.